These 21 T cell receptor delta chains share one sample of origin, sequenced in a study of γδ T cells in repeated Plasmodium falciparum infection. Vgamma9/Vdelta2+ and Vdelta2-negative gammadelta T cells were flow-sorted from PBMC for bulk sequencing. TCRdb fed the multiplex PCR reads to CATT. The table records around 57,000 delta-chain clones, 1.5% to 2% of them present only once. The sample taken for sequencing was gamma-delta T cells from blood. The receptors stem from a pool of human donors (malaria-infected and uninfected, not separated).

Many counts were recorded for this clone. The protein recorded in TCRdb matches a much larger clone and deviates from this DNA's translation at residue 7, suggesting a read error; the protein here is obtained by translating the DNA. The J gene is TRDJ1, the V gene TRDV1; 12 nucleotides agree with TRDD3. After removal of 4 bases from V and 0 bases from J, the junction contained 12 bases not matched to a gene. The length of the CDR3 is 19 residues. Per germline, CDR1 TSWWSYY and CDR2 QGS. The CDR3 coding sequence is TGTGCTCTTGGGGGCAAACCTGGGGGATACGATATGTACACCGATAAACTCATCTTT. This sequence encodes CALGGKPGGYDMYTDKLIF.

This clone was counted between two and nine times. A read error is the likely source, as a far larger clone sits one nucleotide away. The sample contains more than one DNA sequence encoding this CDR3. V usage is TRDV1 and J usage is TRDJ1; 8 positions match TRDD3. The CDR3 contains 26 residues. CDR1 and CDR2 (germline): TSWWSYY, QGS. Trimming removed 0 bases from V and 0 bases from J; junction bases left unmatched: 33. CDR3 coding DNA: TGTGCTCTTGGGGAACTCTGTTTCCTGTCATCTTCCTTAGCGGCCACTGGGGGCGAGTACACCGATAAACTCATCTTT. Amino acids: CALGELCFLSSSLAATGGEYTDKLIF.

Ten or more counts support this clone. The CDR3 loop reads CALGEVGRYWGIRQYTDKLIF. The CDR3 DNA reads as TGTGCTCTTGGGGAAGTCGGCCGGTACTGGGGGATACGGCAGTACACCGATAAACTCATCTTT. The chain joins TRDV1 to TRDJ1; 13 positions agree with TRDD3. V lost 2 bases, J lost 0 bases, and 15 bases stayed unmatched. In germline, CDR1 is TSWWSYY, CDR2 QGS. This CDR3 contains 21 residues.

As regards this clone: A read error is likely here: a far larger clone is one base away. Other DNA variants within this sample encode the same CDR3. The V call is TRDV1, the J call TRDJ1, with D possibly TRDD3 on 8 matching bases. No J gene was available from TCRdb, and it was assigned here by a germline match of the DNA. The CDR3 contains 27 residues. The germline V gene encodes CDR1 TSWWSYY and CDR2 QGS. DNA of the CDR3: TGTGCTCTTGGAGAACTCCACCCTTTAAGGTTCCTACCTTACTGGGGGTCCCCTTCCTTTCACATCGGGAAACTCATCTTT. This encodes CALGELHPLRFLPYWGSPSFHIGKLIF.

This clone is classed as medium-sized (0.01 to 0.1%). The database protein in TCRdb disagrees with the DNA translation at residue 7; the sequence shown here was translated from the DNA. Distinct nucleotide sequences in the sample also encode this CDR3. V gene TRDV1 combines with J gene TRDJ2; possibly TRDD3 for D (5 bases). The V gene's germline CDR1 is TSWWSYY and CDR2 QGS. V lost 4 bases and J lost 6, with 15 bases in between. The CDR3 has 15 residues. Here the CDR3 reads CALGVPLRIAAQLFF. The CDR3 DNA reads as TGTGCTCTTGGGGTCCCGCTCCGGATAGCAGCACAACTCTTCTTT.

This clone was seen at least ten times. Other DNA variants within this sample encode the same CDR3. The chain has TRDV1 and TRDJ1, with 8 bases lining up with TRDD3. Germline V gene lookup returns CDR1 TSWWSYY and CDR2 QGS. The CDR3 runs to 23 residues. The junction had 29 bases not matched to a gene; V was cut back by 5 bases and J by 0 bases. As DNA, the CDR3 is TGTGCTCTTGGGTCACTTAGCGAGGGCCTTCTTCCCTGGGGGAAGGTGTACACCGATAAACTCATCTTT. Translation gives CALGSLSEGLLPWGKVYTDKLIF.

Many counts were recorded for this clone. TCRdb pairs this DNA with a much larger clone's protein that differs at residue 18, likely a read error; the protein shown was translated from the DNA. The chain has TRDV1 and TRDJ1; maybe TRDD2 (5 bases). This CDR3 is built from 21 residues. From germline, CDR1 is TSWWSYY and CDR2 QGS. The CDR3 coding sequence is TGTGCTCTTGGGGAACTACTATTCGCCTACGTTGTTCCGCAGTACACCGATAGACTCATCTTT. Its translation: CALGELLFAYVVPQYTDRLIF.

The table lists this clone with many counts. The chain couples TRDV3 to TRDJ1; the match to TRDD3 covers 7 bases. CDR1 is TVYSNPD and CDR2 is GDNSRS in the germline V gene (reference sequence). Trimming at V came to 5 bases and at J to 1 base, leaving 28 bases not matched to a gene. The length of the CDR3 is 20 residues. In nucleotides, the CDR3 is TGTGCCCTCCATAAGGGGCCCTATTCGACCTGGGGGGCCTCCACCGATAAACTCATCTTT. Amino acid sequence: CALHKGPYSTWGASTDKLIF.

About this clone: The translation of this DNA and the TCRdb protein of a much larger clone differ at residue 17, probably owing to a read error; the protein shown here is translated from the DNA. The V call is TRDV1, the J call TRDJ1; TRDD3 might be the D (5 bases). The V gene's germline CDR1 is TSWWSYY and CDR2 QGS. CDR3 length: 19 amino acids. This CDR3 reads CALGDGVIRGAYTQAKPIF. CDR3 bases: TGTGCTCTTGGGGATGGAGTCATACGAGGGGCCTATACACAAGCTAAACCCATCTTT.

Ten or more counts support this clone. TCRdb records a much larger clone's protein for this DNA, with a difference at residue 6 that likely arises from a read error; the protein given is the translation of the DNA. V is TRDV1 and J is TRDJ1; unclear D gene. V gave up 4 bases and J gave up 1 base, with 7 bases separating them. From germline, CDR1 is TSWWSYY and CDR2 QGS. The CDR3 consists of 13 residues. The CDR3 spells CALGAPTTDKLIF. DNA of the CDR3: TGTGCTCTTGGGGCCCCAACCACCGATAAACTCATCTTT.

A few counts support this clone. A far larger clone is one base from this, pointing to a likely read error. This sample also contains other DNA sequences that code for the same CDR3. This rearrangement joins TRDV1 to TRDJ1, with D possibly being TRDD3 (5 bases). The CDR3 totals 14 residues. Germline CDR1 and CDR2: TSWWSYY and QGS. The CDR3 DNA is TGTGCTCTCGGGGAAGAGGATAGGTCCGATAAACTCATCTTT. Protein sequence: CALGEEDRSDKLIF.

This clone occurred a few times. This probably arose from a read error, given a far larger clone one base away. The sample carries other DNA sequences with the same CDR3. V is TRDV1 and J is TRDJ1, with 9 bases identical to TRDD3. The J gene is absent in TCRdb and was assigned here via DNA matching to germline. The length of the CDR3 is 16 residues. CDR1 and CDR2 from the germline V gene are TSWWSYY and QGS. The CDR3 sequence: CALGEQAGGFTDKLIF. The DNA of the CDR3 is TGTGCTCTAGGGGAGCAAGCTGGGGGATTCACCGATAAACTCATCTTT.

This clone was seen more than once but under ten times. A far larger clone is off by one base, so a read error is likely. The same CDR3 is also encoded by other DNA sequences in this sample. This chain uses TRDV1 with TRDJ3; TRDD3 matches 11 bases. Here the J gene came from matching the DNA to germline, since TCRdb omits it. Germline CDR1 and CDR2: TSWWSYY and QGS. CDR3 length: 22 amino acids. Germline trimming cut 5 bases from V and 0 bases from J; bases unmatched to any gene: 15. CDR3 in DNA: TGTGCTCTTGGGCGAACGTGGGGGATACGCGTCTCGAGCTCCTGGGACACCCGACAGATGTTTTTC. This codes for CALGRTWGIRVSSSWDTRQMFF.

To note about this clone: For this DNA, TCRdb reports the protein of a much larger clone, which diverges at residue 14, most likely from a read error; the protein presented here is translated directly from the DNA. The chain has TRDV2 and TRDJ1; 8 nucleotides match TRDD3. No J segment appears in TCRdb, so it was assigned here by matching the sequence to germline. There are 18 residues in the CDR3. Germline values: CDR1 GEAIGNYY, CDR2 EKD. V gave up 0 bases and J gave up 6 bases; unmatched junction bases: 17. CDR3 nucleotides: TGTGCCTGTGACACCGTGAAGAGGGATACGTCTTTGGGCAATAAACTCATCTTT. Translated, it gives CACDTVKRDTSLGNKLIF.

The sample holds many counts of this clone. For this DNA, TCRdb reports the protein of a much larger clone, which diverges at residue 5, most likely from a read error; the protein presented here is translated directly from the DNA. V is TRDV1 and J is TRDJ1; 8 positions match TRDD3. Looked up from germline, CDR1 is TSWWSYY and CDR2 is QGS. This CDR3 has 17 residues. V was pared by 4 bases and J by 2 bases, with 12 bases of the junction left unmatched. The CDR3 region is CALGGLTMGDGTDKLIF. CDR3 in DNA: TGTGCTCTTGGGGGACTAACGATGGGGGATGGGACCGATAAACTCATCTTT.

About this clone: Since a far larger clone is one base different, this is likely a read error. Other DNA sequences within the sample encode an identical CDR3. CDR3: CALGEVILGLPTDDYWGLNTDKLIF. In DNA, the CDR3 is TGTGCTCTTGGGGAAGTAATACTTGGCCTTCCTACTGATGATTACTGGGGGCTGAACACCGATAAACTCATCTTT. The chain couples TRDV1 to TRDJ1, with D tentatively TRDD2 (9 bases). The J gene is not listed in TCRdb, so it was assigned here from a DNA match to germline. The CDR3 extends over 25 amino acids. Per the germline V gene, CDR1 is TSWWSYY and CDR2 is QGS. The V gene lost 2 bases and the J gene lost 0 bases, with 40 bases spanning the gap.

This clone was seen a handful of times. TCRdb has a much larger clone's protein, which differs at residue 14 from the translation of this DNA, likely because of a read error; what is shown is the protein translated from the DNA. The genes are TRDV3 and TRDJ1; 12 bases agree with TRDD3. The CDR3 totals 19 residues. V lost 4 bases and J lost 4; bases outside the gene matches: 22. The germline V gene encodes CDR1 TVYSNPD and CDR2 GDNSRS (reference sequence). The CDR3 protein is CASTFSRYWGILGGDKLIF. CDR3 bases: TGTGCCTCCACCTTCTCCCGTTACTGGGGGATACTGGGAGGCGATAAACTCATCTTT.

This clone was counted a few times. TCRdb lists the protein of a much larger clone for this DNA, which differs at residue 12, so this is likely a read error; the protein given here is translated from the DNA itself. This rearrangement joins TRDV2 to TRDJ1; the D is unclear. No J gene is reported in TCRdb; it was inferred here by comparing the DNA with germline. V was pared by 3 bases and J by 6 bases, with 22 bases between. The CDR3 is made up of 16 amino acids. Per germline, CDR1 GEAIGNYY and CDR2 EKD. CDR3 region: CACDSRTTGGSNKLIF. The CDR3 coding sequence is TGTGCCTGTGACTCCCGTACTACGGGCGGCTCCAATAAACTCATCTTT.

About this clone: TCRdb attributes to this sequence the protein of a much larger clone, which differs from the DNA translation at residue 16; a read error is likely, and the protein displayed is translated from the DNA. Here the CDR3 reads CALGDPLPTLLGVLLADKLIF. The CDR3 DNA reads TGTGCTCTTGGGGACCCCCTTCCAACATTACTGGGGGTTTTACTCGCCGATAAACTCATCTTT. The V and J genes are TRDV1 and TRDJ1; TRDD3 matches at 8 bases. J gave up 3 bases and V 3 bases, and 24 bases lay outside the gene matches. The V gene's germline CDR1 is TSWWSYY and CDR2 QGS. The CDR3 is 21 residues long.

For this clone: TCRdb attributes to this sequence the protein of a much larger clone, which differs from the DNA translation at residue 6; a read error is likely, and the protein displayed is translated from the DNA. The rearrangement uses TRDV1 and TRDJ1, with 9 nucleotides matching TRDD3. This CDR3 has 20 amino acids. With 0 bases clipped from V and 2 bases from J, the junction kept 16 bases outside the gene matches. Per the germline V gene, CDR1 is TSWWSYY and CDR2 is QGS. This CDR3 reads CALGELRVLGDDWGTDKLIF. The DNA for the CDR3 is TGTGCTCTTGGGGAACTTAGGGTTCTGGGGGATGATTGGGGAACCGATAAACTCATCTTT.

This clone was seen many times. This may come from a read error, since a much larger clone is one base off. The sample has other DNA sequences that encode this CDR3 too. This sequence joins TRDV2 and TRDJ1; 7 bases match TRDD3. CDR1 and CDR2 (germline): GEAIGNYY, EKD. The CDR3 contains 17 residues. CDR3 nucleotides: TGTGCCTGTGACACTGGGGGGGATTACCGGTACACCGATAAACTAACCTTT. Translating it yields CACDTGGDYRYTDKLTF.